This T cell receptor (beta chain) was sequenced in a study of identical twins. Points from the study as a whole: Potential partial confounding of zero-insertion analyses by invariant MAIT and iNKT cells was noted.

This clonotype was detected many times. Its antigen is unknown. Each CDR3 protein is one row after TCRdb ran MiXCR on the 5' RACE reads. The sample has about 280,000 distinct CDR3 sequences; roughly 8.6% are singletons. Germline CDR1 is MNHNY and CDR2 is SVGAGI (reference sequence). The CDR3 has 13 residues. V dropped 2 bases and J dropped 2 bases, with 6 bases sitting between them. In every case, the donor was a healthy Caucasian. Another study also made use of these data, one on yellow fever vaccine responses in identical twins.

This TCR was sampled from a woman aged 18-29 years in good health. The specimen was memory (CD45RO+) T cells sorted from blood. This chain links TRBV6-6 with TRBJ2-5; D gene ambiguous. The CDR3 here is CASSYEAQETQYF. The CDR3 bases are TGTGCCAGCAGTTACGAGGCTCAAGAGACCCAGTACTTC.